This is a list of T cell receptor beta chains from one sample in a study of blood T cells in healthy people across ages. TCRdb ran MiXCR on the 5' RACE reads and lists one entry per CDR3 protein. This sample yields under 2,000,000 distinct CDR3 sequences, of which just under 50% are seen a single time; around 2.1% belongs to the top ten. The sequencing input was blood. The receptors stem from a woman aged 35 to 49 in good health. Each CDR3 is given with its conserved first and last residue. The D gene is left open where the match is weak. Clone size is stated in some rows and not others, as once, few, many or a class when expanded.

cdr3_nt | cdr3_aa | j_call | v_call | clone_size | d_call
TGCAGTGCTGGGGGGGGGGTCGAGACCCAGTACTTC | CSAGGGVETQYF | TRBJ2-5 | TRBV20-1 | NA | TRBD2
TGTGCCAGCAGGCACGACCCCTCCAGGAGGAACTATGGCTACACCTTC | CASRHDPSRRNYGYTF | TRBJ1-2 | TRBV6-8 | NA | NA
TGTGCCAGCATTTTAGCATACAATGAGCAGTTCTTC | CASILAYNEQFF | TRBJ2-1 | TRBV2 | once | NA
TGTGCCAGCAGCGTGAGGGGTACAACGAATGAGCAGTTCTTC | CASSVRGTTNEQFF | TRBJ2-1 | TRBV9 | NA | NA
TGTGCCAGCAGCCCGACAGGGAGCTCCTACAATGAGCAGTTCTTC | CASSPTGSSYNEQFF | TRBJ2-1 | TRBV12-3/TRBV12-4 | many | TRBD1
TGTGCCATCAGTGCGGGGACTAGCGGGAGGAAGGTAGATACGCAGTATTTT | CAISAGTSGRKVDTQYF | TRBJ2-3 | TRBV10-3 | NA | TRBD2
TGTGCCAGCACTAATAGCGGATTTACAGATACGCAGTATTTT | CASTNSGFTDTQYF | TRBJ2-3 | TRBV7-2 | few | NA
TGCAGTGCTGGCGGGACTCAGTCTTCCTACGAGCGGTACTTC | CSAGGTQSSYERYF | TRBJ2-7 | TRBV20-1 | NA | NA
TGCAGTGCTAGAGCGAGCCCGGGTGAGCAGTTCTTC | CSARASPGEQFF | TRBJ2-1 | TRBV20-1 | few | NA
TGTGCCATCAGTGACCTCCTAGCGGGGGGGCCCAATGAGCAGTTCTTC | CAISDLLAGGPNEQFF | TRBJ2-1 | TRBV10-3 | few | TRBD2
TGCAGTGCTAGCTCAGAATACGAGCAGTACTTC | CSASSEYEQYF | TRBJ2-7 | TRBV20-1 | few | NA
TGTGCCAGCAGTTACTCGAGTAGCTGGGGCTACACCTTC | CASSYSSSWGYTF | TRBJ1-2 | TRBV6-5 | NA | NA
TGTGCCAGCAGGCCGGGACAGGGTAGGTCCCCTGCCTACGAGCAGTACTTC | CASRPGQGRSPAYEQYF | TRBJ2-7 | TRBV6-1 | NA | TRBD1